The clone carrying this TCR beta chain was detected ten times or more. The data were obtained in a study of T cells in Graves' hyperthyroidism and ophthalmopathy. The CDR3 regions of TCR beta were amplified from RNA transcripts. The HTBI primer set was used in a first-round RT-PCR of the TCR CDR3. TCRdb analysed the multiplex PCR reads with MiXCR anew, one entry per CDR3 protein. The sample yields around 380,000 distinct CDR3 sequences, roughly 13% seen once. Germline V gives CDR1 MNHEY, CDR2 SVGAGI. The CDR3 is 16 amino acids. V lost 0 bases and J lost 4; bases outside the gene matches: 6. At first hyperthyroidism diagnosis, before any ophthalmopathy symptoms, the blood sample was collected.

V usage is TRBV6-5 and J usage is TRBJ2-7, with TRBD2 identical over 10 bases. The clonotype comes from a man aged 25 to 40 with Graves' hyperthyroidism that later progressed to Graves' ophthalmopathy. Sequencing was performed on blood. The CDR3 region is CASSYSASGGRYEQYF. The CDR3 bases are TGTGCCAGCAGTTACTCGGCTAGCGGGGGCCGGTACGAGCAGTACTTC.